These T cell receptor beta chains were read from a single sample in a study of blood T cells in healthy people across ages. TCRdb used MiXCR to reprocess the 5' RACE reads, holding one entry per CDR3 protein. This sample has hundreds of thousands of distinct CDR3 sequences, with less than 45% found just once. The specimen was blood. The receptors originated from a man at least 80 years old in good health. Both conserved end residues are part of each CDR3. D genes are given only for firm matches. Not every row has a clone size; where given, it reads once, few, many or a size class.

>TRBJ2-2|NA|TRBD2|TRBV12-3/TRBV12-4
TGTGCCAGCAGCCTTGCCCGGACTAGAGGGTACACCGGGGAGCTGTTTTTT
CASSLARTRGYTGELFF
>TRBJ2-5|NA|TRBD2|TRBV18
TGTGCCAGCTCACCAACTAGCGAGTACCAAGAGACCCAGTACTTC
CASSPTSEYQETQYF
>TRBJ2-5|NA|TRBD2|TRBV20-1
TGCAGTGCTAGGGCTAGCGGGTGGGAGACCCAGTACTTC
CSARASGWETQYF
>TRBJ2-3|many|TRBD2|TRBV24-1
TGTGCCACCAGTGATTCCAGCGGGAGAACAGATACGCAGTATTTT
CATSDSSGRTDTQYF
>TRBJ2-3|few|NA|TRBV20-1
TGCAGTGTTCCCCCAACGAGGGTTATCACAGATACGCAGTATTTT
CSVPPTRVITDTQYF
>TRBJ2-5|many|NA|TRBV29-1
TGCAGCGTTGAGCAGGGCCCAGAGACCCAGTACTTC
CSVEQGPETQYF
>TRBJ2-7|few|NA|TRBV7-3
TGTGCCAGCAGCTTGACTCCAGAGGGGTCCTACGAGCAGTACTTC
CASSLTPEGSYEQYF
>TRBJ2-6|many|NA|TRBV28
TGTGCCAGCAGTTCCCCAACCAGCTCTGGGGCCAACGTCCTGACTTTC
CASSSPTSSGANVLTF
>TRBJ2-7|few|TRBD1|TRBV12-3/TRBV12-4
TGTGCCAGCAGTTCTACAATCCCGGGACAGGTCTCCTTCGAGCAGTACTTC
CASSSTIPGQVSFEQYF
>TRBJ1-2|NA|TRBD1|TRBV6-5
TGTGCCAGCAGTTACTCGAGATCAGGGGGCGCGAGCTACACCTTC
CASSYSRSGGASYTF
>TRBJ1-2|NA|NA|TRBV20-1
TGCAGTGCCCCCCTGAGGGCCTATGGCTACACCTTC
CSAPLRAYGYTF
>TRBJ2-1|few|NA|TRBV3-1
TGTGCCAGCAGCCAAGGGGGCAGGCAGTTCTTC
CASSQGGRQFF
>TRBJ1-1|NA|NA|TRBV11-3
TGTGCCAGCAGCGGACCGGGATTGAACACTGAAGCTTTCTTT
CASSGPGLNTEAFF
>TRBJ2-7|once|TRBD2|TRBV7-6
TGTGCCAGCAGCCCTCGAGCGGGACCCCCCTACGAGCAGTACTTC
CASSPRAGPPYEQYF
>TRBJ2-7|few|TRBD2|TRBV28
TGTGCCAGCAGACGGACTAGCACCGAGCAGTACTTC
CASRRTSTEQYF
>TRBJ2-7|NA|NA|TRBV7-2
TGTGCCAGCAGCTTAGGTGGCGGGTACTCCTACGAGCAGTACTTC
CASSLGGGYSYEQYF
>TRBJ2-1|once|TRBD1|TRBV11-1
TGTGCCAGCAGCTTCGGACAGGGAGGTACGGTTTGTGAGCAGTTCTTC
CASSFGQGGTVCEQFF
>TRBJ2-2|NA|NA|TRBV7-2
TGTGCCAGCAGCCCAGGGCCCAAGGACACCGGGGAGCTGTTTTTT
CASSPGPKDTGELFF
>TRBJ1-1|NA|NA|TRBV12-3/TRBV12-4
TGTGCCAGCAGTTTCGGTGCAGCTCACACTGAAGCTTTCTTT
CASSFGAAHTEAFF
>TRBJ2-1|NA|NA|TRBV7-2
TGTGCCAGCAGCTTATATCCTCGCGAGCAGTTCTTC
CASSLYPREQFF